The rows below give T cell receptor beta chains drawn from one sample of a study of CD8 T cells in Susac syndrome. TCRdb independently ran MiXCR on the immunoSEQ multiplex PCR reads; one entry per CDR3 protein. Counted here are about 120,000 distinct CDR3 sequences, roughly 91% occurring once; the ten biggest clones make up over 0.12%. Specimen: CD4+ T cells from PBMCs. The receptor set was obtained from a human donor in good health. Both conserved end residues are part of each CDR3. A D gene is named only where the DNA matches it firmly. A clone size is listed for some rows: how often the clone was seen (once, few, many), or a class if it is expanded.

D	V	J	size	DNA	CDR3
NA	TRBV19	TRBJ1-1	few	TGTGCCAGTAGTATAGATCGGGGCGGCACTGAAGCTTTCTTT	CASSIDRGGTEAFF
NA	TRBV7-6	TRBJ2-7	NA	TGTGCCAGCAGCTTAAGCGAGGCCTACGAGCAGTACTTC	CASSLSEAYEQYF
NA	TRBV4-1	TRBJ2-7	once	TGCGCCAGCAGCCAAGAAGAGGAGACACCTACGAACTCCTACGAGCAGTACTTC	CASSQEEETPTNSYEQYF
NA	TRBV7-9	TRBJ2-1	NA	TGTGCCAGCAGCTCTAAGAATGAGCAGTTCTTC	CASSSKNEQFF
TRBD2	TRBV6-5	TRBJ2-1	NA	TGTGCCAGCAGCCGCCCCGGACTAGCGGGCAATGAGCAGTTCTTC	CASSRPGLAGNEQFF
NA	TRBV12-3/TRBV12-4	TRBJ2-5	NA	TGTGCCAGCAGTACCACAGGACAAGAGACCCAGTACTTC	CASSTTGQETQYF
TRBD2	TRBV19	TRBJ2-5	NA	TGTGCCAGTAATCGGGGGGGACAACAAGAGACCCAGTACTTC	CASNRGGQQETQYF
NA	TRBV5-8	TRBJ2-3	NA	TGTGCCAGCACGCATAATAGCGGATCCACAGATACGCAGTATTTT	CASTHNSGSTDTQYF
NA	TRBV7-2	TRBJ2-3	NA	TGTGCCAGCAGCCGTAAGTCTAGCACAGATACGCAGTATTTT	CASSRKSSTDTQYF
TRBD1	TRBV29-1	TRBJ2-3	NA	TGCAGCTATCACAGGGGCGGCACAGATACGCAGTATTTT	CSYHRGGTDTQYF
NA	TRBV5-1	TRBJ2-7	few	TGCGCCAGCAGCGAAGGGTCTTTCGGGGGATACGAGCAGTACTTC	CASSEGSFGGYEQYF